These 14 T cell receptor beta chains came from one sample sequenced in a study of human T cells and chemical hapten exposure. MiXCR, applied by TCRdb to the RACE reads, yields one record per CDR3 protein. The data hold a few hundred thousand distinct CDR3 sequences, with about 6% observed a single time. Noted time point: patch test 2, 6 weeks after DPC sensitization. The sample's treatment: therapeutic diphenylcyclopropenone sensitization with weekly scalp DPC. The material was whole blood, obtained in connection with sensitization to the hapten diphenylcyclopropenone (DPC). The receptors originated from a young woman with alopecia areata. Some clones in this sample may be carry-over from other donors' samples.

The rearrangement uses TRBV21-1 and TRBJ2-3; TRBD1, the table's D call, was not compared with the DNA. TRBV21-1 corresponds to a pseudogene. The CDR3 covers 15 residues. In DNA, the CDR3 is TGTGCCAGCAGCAACCCGCGAAGGGGGACAGATACGCAGTATTTT. Its protein product is CASSNPRRGTDTQYF.

Points on this clonotype: Germline and junction disagree at one end, which may indicate a read error. The chain employs TRBV28 and TRBJ2-1; possible D gene TRBD2, 5 bases. The germline V gene has CDR1 MDHEN and CDR2 SYDVKM. The CDR3 covers 14 residues. CDR3 amino acids: CASSLVGLFNEQLF. The CDR3, as DNA: TGTGCCAGCAGTTTGGTCGGACTTTTCAATGAGCAGTTGTTC.

This clonotype was counted many times. The chain carries TRBV20-1 and TRBJ2-7; TRBD1 agrees at 9 bases. V gave up 6 bases and J gave up 3 bases; unmatched junction bases: 6. Germline V gene lookup returns CDR1 DFQATT and CDR2 SNEGSKA (reference sequence). This CDR3 is 13 amino acids long. CDR3 protein: CSANRDRVYEQYF. CDR3 coding DNA: TGCAGTGCAAACCGGGACAGGGTCTACGAGCAGTACTTC.

Points on this clonotype: The junction does not match germline at one end; this may be a read error. The rearrangement joins TRBV7-9 to TRBJ1-2, with no clear D. The V gene's germline CDR1 is SEHNR and CDR2 FQNEAQ (reference sequence). There are 15 residues in the CDR3. For the CDR3, the DNA is TGTGCCAGCAGCTTCAGTCAGATCCTTAACTATGGCTACTCCTTC. Amino acids: CASSFSQILNYGYSF. Filled out from reference TRBV7-9 and TRBJ1-2, the complete variable domain reads DTGVSQNPRHKITKRGQNVTFRCDPISEHNRLYWYRQTLGQGPEFLTYFQNEAQLEKSRLLSDRFSAERPKGSFSTLEIQRTEQGDSAMYLCASSFSQILNYGYSFGSGTRLTVV.

This clonotype was counted at least ten times. The chain uses TRBV20-1 and TRBJ1-1; the D is unclear. Trimming took 3 bases from V and 2 from J, leaving 7 bases between them. CDR3 length: 12 residues. CDR1 is DFQATT and CDR2 is SNEGSKA in the germline V gene (reference sequence). The CDR3 coding sequence is TGCAGTGCTAGGGACGCCAACACTGAAGCTTTCTTT. This sequence encodes CSARDANTEAFF.

This clonotype has a handful of counts. This chain uses TRBV5-6 with TRBJ2-5; weak D call: TRBD1 (5 bases). The CDR3 covers 15 residues. Trimming cost V 0 bases and J 0 bases, with 9 bases left between them. Germline values: CDR1 SGHDT, CDR2 YYEEEE. In nucleotides, the CDR3 is TGTGCCAGCAGCTTGGCCGGACAACACCAAGAGACCCAGTACTTC. It specifies CASSLAGQHQETQYF.

This CDR3 is CASSINSGELFF. The CDR3 nucleotides are TGTGCCAGCTCAATCAACTCCGGGGAGCTGTTTTTT. The chain combines TRBV6-5 with TRBJ2-2; D call uncertain. The ends were cut back, 8 bases at V and 6 bases at J, with 10 bases in the middle. This CDR3 has 12 amino acids. Per the germline V gene, CDR1 is MNHEY and CDR2 is SVGAGI.

The table lists this clonotype with a few counts. The junction departs from germline at one end; a sequencing error may be responsible. V is TRBV28 and J is TRBJ1-5; TRBD1 agrees at 10 bases. The germline V gene encodes CDR1 MDHEN and CDR2 SYDVKM. The CDR3 runs 13 residues. This chain's CDR3 is CAGSWDRGQPQHF. The CDR3 nucleotides read TGTGCCGGCAGTTGGGACAGGGGTCAGCCCCAGCATTTT.

This clonotype has at least ten counts. The rearrangement links TRBV5-1 to TRBJ2-7; weak D call: TRBD1 (5 bases). The length of the CDR3 is 14 residues. Germline CDR1 SGHRS, CDR2 YFSETQ. Trimming left V 1 base short and J 1 base short, with 9 bases between. Here the CDR3 reads CASSLTGASYEQYF. CDR3 nucleotide sequence: TGCGCCAGCAGCTTGACAGGAGCGTCCTACGAGCAGTACTTC.

This clonotype was seen only a few times. Here the CDR3 DNA reads TGCGCCAGCAGCCAAGGCGGTGCTAGGGTGGCAGATACGCAGTATTTT. It encodes CASSQGGARVADTQYF. The V call is TRBV4-3, the J call TRBJ2-3; D gene unclear. This CDR3 spans 16 amino acids. CDR1 is LGHNA and CDR2 is YSLEER in the germline V gene. Trimming removed 1 base at V and 4 bases at J, with 15 bases between.

Of note for this clonotype: A single base separates this from a much larger clone, so it may be a read error. The chain is built from TRBV7-9 and TRBJ2-3, with a tentative D call TRBD2 (5 bases). Germline V gene lookup returns CDR1 SEHNR and CDR2 FQNEAQ (reference sequence). This CDR3 is 12 amino acids long. The ends were cut back, 6 bases at V and 5 bases at J, with 9 bases in the middle. This CDR3 is CASRRAGDTQYF. The DNA of the CDR3 is TGTGCCAGCAGGAGGGCGGGAGATACGCAGTATTTT.

The V and J genes are TRBV4-2 and TRBJ2-1, with 9 bases lining up with TRBD2. V shed 0 bases and J 6 bases; nucleotides not matched to a gene: 3. Germline CDR1 LGHNA, CDR2 YNFKEQ. This CDR3 has 15 amino acids. The CDR3 coding sequence is TGTGCCAGCAGCCAAGAGGCGGGGGGGCCCAATGAGCAGTTCTTC. It is translated as CASSQEAGGPNEQFF.

This clonotype was seen only a few times. The chain has TRBV5-1 and TRBJ2-5; D assignment may be TRBD1 or TRBD2 (5 bases each). This CDR3 has 15 amino acids. V lost 6 bases and J lost 4, with 19 bases in between. Germline V gene data show CDR1 as SGHRS and CDR2 as YFSETQ. Here the CDR3 reads CASTGRGERGETQYF. The DNA for the CDR3 is TGCGCCAGCACCGGAAGGGGCGAGAGGGGAGAGACCCAGTACTTC.

The chain uses TRBV7-3 and TRBJ1-1; weak D call: TRBD1 (5 bases). Germline CDR1 is SGHTA and CDR2 is FQGTGA. The CDR3 length is 14 residues. The V end lost 4 bases, the J end lost 6 bases, and 15 bases lay between the germline ends. The CDR3 is CASSYRIGVSEAFF. For the CDR3, the DNA is TGTGCCAGCAGCTATAGAATAGGGGTATCTGAAGCTTTCTTT. Using reference TRBV7-3 and TRBJ1-1 for the parts outside the CDR3, the full variable domain is GAGVSQTPSNKVTEKGKYVELRCDPISGHTALYWYRQSLGQGPEFLIYFQGTGAADDSGLPNDRFFAVRPEGSVSTLKIQRTERGDSAVYLCASSYRIGVSEAFFGQGTRLTVV.